The next 17 T cell receptor beta chains were all read from a single sample in a study of identical twins. TCRdb used MiXCR to reprocess the 5' RACE reads, holding one entry per CDR3 protein. The table has roughly 540,000 distinct CDR3 sequences, roughly a fifth seen once; the top ten hold roughly 0.9%. This same sample was also part of a study on T cells expressing NK-cell markers.

The sample taken for sequencing was CD4+ T cells sorted from blood. These receptors were collected from a woman aged 18-29 years in good health.

This clonotype was counted a few times. CDR3: CASSYRGEGNEAFF. In nucleotides, the CDR3 is TGTGCCAGCAGTTACAGGGGGGAGGGAAACGAAGCTTTCTTT. The chain has TRBV6-5 and TRBJ1-1, with TRBD1 as a possible D gene (6 bases). The CDR3 has 14 amino acids. CDR1 is MNHEY and CDR2 is SVGAGI in the germline V gene. Trimming pared 2 bases from V and 8 bases from J, leaving 15 bases between.

The V call is TRBV6-1, the J call TRBJ1-1, with D perhaps matching TRBD1 (5 bases). CDR1 is MNHNS and CDR2 is SASEGT in the germline V gene. The ends were cut back, 4 bases at V and 1 base at J, with 10 bases in the middle. The CDR3 length is 14 residues. The CDR3 region has the DNA TGTGCCAGCAGTGTTATCCAGGGGAACACTGAAGCTTTCTTT. Translating it yields CASSVIQGNTEAFF.

This chain uses TRBV4-3 with TRBJ2-5, with D perhaps matching TRBD1 (6 bases). The CDR3 is 16 amino acids. V was trimmed by 3 bases and J by 4 bases, leaving 18 bases between them. In germline, CDR1 is LGHNA, CDR2 YSLEER. The CDR3 reads CASSQGNRARGETQYF. The DNA of the CDR3 is TGCGCCAGCAGCCAGGGGAATCGGGCCAGGGGAGAGACCCAGTACTTC.

V gene TRBV20-1 combines with J gene TRBJ1-2; D is unclear. The germline V gene encodes CDR1 DFQATT and CDR2 SNEGSKA (reference sequence). Trimming removed 4 bases at V and 5 bases at J, with 14 bases between. The CDR3 has 13 residues. This CDR3 reads CSAMGFTAYGYTF. The CDR3 DNA reads as TGCAGTGCTATGGGGTTTACAGCTTATGGCTACACCTTC.

V is TRBV7-6 and J is TRBJ2-5; 9 nucleotides align to TRBD1. The germline CDR1 and CDR2 sequences are SGHVS and FNYEAQ. The junction had 9 bases not matched to a gene; V was cut back by 5 bases and J by 5 bases. The CDR3 is 15 residues long. In nucleotides, the CDR3 is TGTGCCAGCAGCGCCACCGACAGGGGGAGGGAGACCCAGTACTTC. It encodes CASSATDRGRETQYF.

The chain is built from TRBV12-3 or TRBV12-4 and TRBJ2-7; D tentatively reads TRBD1 or TRBD2 (5 bases each). CDR3 length: 16 amino acids. The V and J ends lost 5 bases and 0 bases respectively, with 17 bases between them. In DNA, the CDR3 is TGTGCCAGCAGTCCTACGTTTGGGACGGCCTCCTACGAGCAGTACTTC. Its translation: CASSPTFGTASYEQYF.

A remark on this clonotype: Its ends do not fully match the called genes, so a read error is possible. This sequence joins TRBV11-2 and TRBJ2-1; 9 bases match TRBD2. Germline V lookup: CDR1 SGHAT, CDR2 FQNNGV. The CDR3 spans 20 residues. As DNA, the CDR3 is TGTGCCAGCAGTTTAGGAAGAAGGGGGGCTAGCGGGGTTTCCTACAATGAGCAGTTCTTC. Amino acids: CASSLGRRGASGVSYNEQFF.

The chain is built from TRBV20-1 and TRBJ2-3; the D is unclear. The CDR3 totals 11 residues. Looked up from germline, CDR1 is DFQATT and CDR2 is SNEGSKA (reference sequence). The CDR3 coding sequence is TGCAGCGTCCAGGTGGGAGATACGCAGTATTTT. It yields the protein CSVQVGDTQYF.

This clonotype turned up a few times. The V gene is TRBV9, the J gene TRBJ2-7; 13 bases map to TRBD2. Germline V gene data show CDR1 as SGDLS and CDR2 as YYNGEE. The CDR3 runs 16 residues. Germline trimming cut 5 bases from V and 2 bases from J; bases unmatched to any gene: 7. This chain's CDR3 is CASSEGLAGATYEQYF. The CDR3 DNA follows: TGTGCCAGCAGTGAAGGACTAGCGGGGGCGACCTACGAGCAGTACTTC. Full variable domain (remainder filled in from reference TRBV9 and TRBJ2-7): DSGVTQTPKHLITATGQRVTLRCSPRSGDLSVYWYQQSLDQGLQFLIQYYNGEERAKGNILERFSAQQFPDLHSELNLSSLELGDSALYFCASSEGLAGATYEQYFGPGTRLTVT.

The chain joins TRBV10-3 to TRBJ2-3; 9 bases match TRBD2. Germline V gives CDR1 ENHRY, CDR2 SYGVKD. J gave up 2 bases and V 6 bases, and 6 bases lay outside the gene matches. The CDR3 is made up of 15 amino acids. The CDR3 is CAISRSGGSTDTQYF. As DNA, the CDR3 is TGTGCCATCAGCCGGAGCGGGGGGTCCACAGATACGCAGTATTTT.

This rearrangement joins TRBV27 to TRBJ2-1, with TRBD2 matching over 12 bases. Trimming removed 2 bases from V and 4 bases from J; junction bases left unmatched: 6. The germline gives CDR1 MNHEY, CDR2 SMNVEV (reference sequence). The CDR3 spans 17 residues. DNA of the CDR3: TGTGCCAGCAGTTTAACTGGACTAGCGGGGCAGTACAATGAGCAGTTCTTC. Protein: CASSLTGLAGQYNEQFF.

The rearrangement joins TRBV21-1 to TRBJ2-7. TRBV21-1 is classified as a pseudogene. The CDR3 is 14 residues long. The CDR3 loop is CASSLFTDPYEQYF. The CDR3 bases are TGTGCCAGCAGCCTTTTTACGGACCCCTACGAGCAGTACTTC.

The rearrangement uses TRBV20-1 and TRBJ1-2, with no clear D. Trimming took 5 bases from V and 6 from J, leaving 10 bases between them. The CDR3 loop spans 11 amino acids. The germline CDR1 and CDR2 sequences are DFQATT and SNEGSKA (reference sequence). CDR3: CSALPGNGYTF. CDR3 nucleotides: TGCAGTGCTCTACCGGGAAATGGCTACACCTTC.

This clonotype has ten or more counts. CDR3: CASRGGGRGKNIQYF. The CDR3 region has the DNA TGTGCCAGTCGTGGGGGGGGACGGGGCAAAAACATTCAGTACTTC. This sequence joins TRBV12-3 or TRBV12-4 and TRBJ2-4, with 7 positions matching TRBD2. Trimming cost V 9 bases and J 3 bases; bases outside gene matches: 11. The CDR3 is 15 residues long.

The chain recombines TRBV20-1 with TRBJ2-2; D assignment may be TRBD1 or TRBD2 (5 bases each). This CDR3 has 14 amino acids. The V end lost 0 bases, the J end lost 6 bases, and 11 bases lay between the germline ends. CDR1 is DFQATT, CDR2 SNEGSKA, per germline (reference sequence). The CDR3 DNA reads TGCAGTGCTAGAGAACTTGGGGGAGCCGGGGAGCTGTTTTTT. This gives the protein CSARELGGAGELFF.

This clonotype came up a few times. The chain is built from TRBV20-1 and TRBJ2-1; D not resolved. There are 12 residues in the CDR3. In germline, CDR1 is DFQATT, CDR2 SNEGSKA (reference sequence). V was trimmed by 6 bases and J by 7 bases, leaving 13 bases between them. The DNA of the CDR3 is TGCAGTGCCGTCTCAATAGGTAATGAGCAGTTCTTC. This translates into CSAVSIGNEQFF.

The gene calls are TRBV6-2 or TRBV6-3 and TRBJ2-1; maybe TRBD2 (5 bases). The CDR3 has 17 residues. V was shortened by 6 bases and J by 1 base, with 19 bases between the two germline ends. Per the germline V gene, CDR1 is MNHEY and CDR2 is SVGEGT. The CDR3 DNA reads as TGTGCCAGCAGATCCCCTTCCGGGAAGCTTTCCTACAATGAGCAGTTCTTC. This gives the protein CASRSPSGKLSYNEQFF.